The 12 T cell receptor beta chains presented below share a single source sample, sequenced in a study of cytomegalovirus exposure and HLA in healthy donors. It was with 60 Vbeta and 13 Jbeta primers that the PCR ran. Here immunoSEQ multiplex PCR was the method, and the copy in TCRdb shows in-frame clones only, minus some. The repertoire holds about 210,000 clones, with 70% to 80% as singletons. Sample: PBMCs. Every receptor here comes from a male donor in good health and CMV-seropositive.

This clone was found once. The chain links TRBV11-2 to TRBJ2-1; D perhaps matches TRBD2 (5 bases). Germline values: CDR1 SGHAT, CDR2 FQNNGV. The length of the CDR3 is 15 residues. The V gene lost 4 bases and the J gene lost 3 bases, with 13 bases spanning the gap. Here the CDR3 DNA reads TGTGCCAGCAGCTCCTACACTAGGGACTACAATGAGCAGTTCTTC. Translation: CASSSYTRDYNEQFF. The whole variable domain, filled in from reference TRBV11-2 and TRBJ2-1, reads EAGVAQSPRYKIIEKRQSVAFWCNPISGHATLYWYQQILGQGPKLLIQFQNNGVVDDSQLPKDRFSAERLKGVDSTLKIQPAKLEDSAVYLCASSSYTRDYNEQFFGPGTRLTVL.

The V and J genes are TRBV6-5 and TRBJ1-5, with 7 bases fitting TRBD1. CDR1 is MNHEY, CDR2 SVGAGI, per germline. V shed 6 bases and J 4 bases; nucleotides not matched to a gene: 6. The CDR3 length is 14 residues. The CDR3 bases are TGTGCCAGCAGGCCCGGGACAGCTAATCAGCCCCAGCATTTT. Its protein product is CASRPGTANQPQHF.

This chain uses TRBV5-6 with TRBJ2-7, with D possibly TRBD2 on 7 matching bases. CDR1 SGHDT and CDR2 YYEEEE come from the germline V gene. The CDR3 is 17 amino acids. Trimming pared 1 base from V and 3 bases from J, leaving 20 bases between. Written as DNA, the CDR3 is TGTGCCAGCAGCTTGAGTAGCTTGGGGGGGGCCTTCTACGAGCAGTACTTC. This encodes CASSLSSLGGAFYEQYF. Full variable domain (outside the CDR3, taken from reference TRBV5-6 and TRBJ2-7): DAGVTQSPTHLIKTRGQQVTLRCSPKSGHDTVSWYQQALGQGPQFIFQYYEEEERQRGNFPDRFSGHQFPNYSSELNVNALLLGDSALYLCASSLSSLGGAFYEQYFGPGTRLTVT.

The rearrangement uses TRBV2 and TRBJ1-5, with a weak D call TRBD1 (6 bases). Trimming shortened V by 3 bases and J by 5 bases, and 11 bases separated the two germline ends. Germline V gives CDR1 SNHLY, CDR2 FYNNEI. The CDR3 has 14 amino acids. The chain's CDR3 is CASSDPTGYQPQHF. CDR3 DNA sequence: TGTGCCAGCAGTGACCCTACAGGGTATCAGCCCCAGCATTTT.

This clone was counted once. In DNA, the CDR3 is TGTGCCACCAGCAGTAGCGGGAGCCATCCGTTCTTC. Its protein product is CATSSSGSHPFF. The gene calls are TRBV15 and TRBJ2-1; 9 nucleotides match TRBD2. Germline CDR1 is LNHNV and CDR2 is YYDKDF (reference sequence). With V trimmed by 3 bases and J by 15 bases, 6 bases remained unmatched. The CDR3 consists of 12 residues.

This clone came up a few times. V gene TRBV28 combines with J gene TRBJ2-5, with 8 nucleotides matching TRBD1. CDR1 is MDHEN and CDR2 is SYDVKM in the germline V gene. The CDR3 has 15 residues. V lost 7 bases, J lost 5 bases, and 12 bases stayed unmatched. CDR3 in amino acids: CASTSPRQGAETQYF. The CDR3 DNA sequence: TGTGCCAGCACGTCTCCCAGGCAGGGGGCCGAGACCCAGTACTTC.

The chain couples TRBV5-1 to TRBJ2-7; TRBD1 agrees at 12 bases. The germline CDR1 and CDR2 sequences are SGHRS and YFSETQ. This CDR3 has 19 residues. Unmatched junction bases numbered 12, after V lost 1 base and J lost 1 base. As DNA, the CDR3 is TGCGCCAGCAGCTTGACGCACTACCCGGGACAGGGGGCTTCCTACGAGCAGTACTTC. Its protein is CASSLTHYPGQGASYEQYF.

The chain recombines TRBV15 with TRBJ1-5; no clear D. V lost 0 bases and J 3 bases, leaving 9 bases between the germline ends. The germline V gene encodes CDR1 LNHNV and CDR2 YYDKDF (reference sequence). CDR3 length equals 15 residues. CDR3 coding DNA: TGTGCCACCAGCAGAGACCGGTCATTCAATCAGCCCCAGCATTTT. Encoded protein: CATSRDRSFNQPQHF. The entire variable domain, with the rest obtained from reference TRBV15 and TRBJ1-5, is as follows: DAMVIQNPRYQVTQFGKPVTLSCSQTLNHNVMYWYQQKSSQAPKLLFHYYDKDFNNEADTPDNFQSRRPNTSFCFLDIRSPGLGDTAMYLCATSRDRSFNQPQHFGDGTRLSIL.

This clone has a single count. V usage is TRBV4-2 and J usage is TRBJ1-6; D perhaps matches TRBD1 (5 bases). The V and J ends lost 1 base and 2 bases respectively, with 9 bases between them. The CDR3 has 16 residues. Germline-derived CDR1 and CDR2 are LGHNA and YNFKEQ. The CDR3 DNA reads TGTGCCAGCAGCCAAGTCTCGACAGCCTATAATTCACCCCTCCACTTT. Protein: CASSQVSTAYNSPLHF.

The V call is TRBV19, the J call TRBJ1-1; TRBD1 matches 10 bases. This CDR3 has 15 amino acids. Germline V gene sequence: CDR1 LNHDA, CDR2 SQIVND (reference sequence). Germline trimming cut 3 bases from V and 4 bases from J; bases unmatched to any gene: 5. The CDR3 loop is CASSMTGTGVTEAFF. The CDR3 region has the DNA TGTGCCAGTAGTATGACCGGGACAGGGGTCACTGAAGCTTTCTTT. The whole variable domain, filled in from reference TRBV19 and TRBJ1-1, reads DGGITQSPKYLFRKEGQNVTLSCEQNLNHDAMYWYRQDPGQGLRLIYYSQIVNDFQKGDIAEGYSVSREKKESFPLTVTSAQKNPTAFYLCASSMTGTGVTEAFFGQGTRLTVV.

V is TRBV7-2 and J is TRBJ1-1; unclear D gene. CDR3 size: 13 residues. Trimming pared 4 bases from V and 0 bases from J, leaving 6 bases between. Germline CDR1 SGHTA, CDR2 FQGNSA. CDR3 region: CASSSRMNTEAFF. The CDR3, as DNA: TGTGCCAGCAGCTCCAGGATGAACACTGAAGCTTTCTTT.

The J gene is TRBJ1-2, the V gene TRBV7-6, with D tentatively TRBD1 (6 bases). The CDR3 is 14 amino acids. The germline V and J ends were trimmed by 0 bases and 8 bases, with 13 bases remaining between them. Germline CDR1 and CDR2: SGHVS and FNYEAQ. The CDR3 protein is CASSLAQGLGGYTF. DNA of the CDR3: TGTGCCAGCAGCTTAGCACAGGGATTGGGAGGCTACACCTTC.